The 18 T cell receptor beta chains in this list originate from one sample, sequenced in a study of T cells after yellow fever vaccination. TCRdb reprocessed the 5' RACE reads with MiXCR, giving one entry per CDR3 protein. The data hold about 57,000 distinct CDR3 sequences, with approximately 7.4% observed a single time. Source: CD8+ T cells sorted from PBMCs, taken 15 days after the yellow fever booster vaccination. These receptors were taken from a man aged 30 to 39 who received the YFV17D yellow fever vaccine.

This clonotype was seen at least ten times. CDR3 sequence (DNA): TGTGCCAGCGGGACCGGACAGGGAAACTACGAGCAGTACTTC. The encoded protein is CASGTGQGNYEQYF. This chain joins TRBV7-2 and TRBJ2-7, with 8 bases that match TRBD1. Trimming cost V 8 bases and J 3 bases; bases outside gene matches: 9. Germline V gene lookup returns CDR1 SGHTA and CDR2 FQGNSA. This CDR3 region has 14 residues.

The sample holds many counts of this clonotype. V and J are TRBV4-3 and TRBJ1-4, with D tentatively TRBD1 (6 bases). Germline CDR1 is LGHNA and CDR2 is YSLEER. The V end lost 0 bases, the J end lost 7 bases, and 18 bases lay between the germline ends. This CDR3 is 17 amino acids long. The CDR3 region has the DNA TGCGCCAGCAGCCAAGATCCCGTAGCGGGGGCTGGTGAAAAACTGTTTTTT. It codes for CASSQDPVAGAGEKLFF.

This clonotype came up many times. The chain couples TRBV4-1 to TRBJ2-3; TRBD2 matches at 8 bases. The CDR3 extends over 16 amino acids. Germline assignment: CDR1 MGHRA and CDR2 YSYEKL. V was pared by 4 bases and J by 2 bases, with 8 bases of the junction left unmatched. In DNA, the CDR3 is TGCGCCAGCAGCCCGACTAGCGATTTGCCCACAGATACGCAGTATTTT. Its translation: CASSPTSDLPTDTQYF.

This clonotype was observed at least ten times. The gene calls are TRBV2 and TRBJ2-1, with 12 bases identical to TRBD2. There are 15 residues in the CDR3. V lost 5 bases, J lost 8 bases, and 7 bases stayed unmatched. CDR1 and CDR2 from the germline V gene are SNHLY and FYNNEI. CDR3 coding DNA: TGTGCCAGCAGTCCCGGGACTAGCGGGTTGGATGAGCAGTTCTTC. This sequence encodes CASSPGTSGLDEQFF.

Ten or more counts support this clonotype. The chain joins TRBV15 to TRBJ2-1; D tentatively reads TRBD1 or TRBD2 (5 bases each). The V end was cut by 8 bases, the J end by 4 bases, with 18 bases between. CDR3 length: 15 amino acids. Germline assignment: CDR1 LNHNV and CDR2 YYDKDF (reference sequence). The CDR3 region has the DNA TGTGCCACCGGAATACCGGGACGGATTTACAATGAGCAGTTCTTC. As protein: CATGIPGRIYNEQFF. Using reference TRBV15 and TRBJ2-1 for the parts outside the CDR3, the full variable domain is DAMVIQNPRYQVTQFGKPVTLSCSQTLNHNVMYWYQQKSSQAPKLLFHYYDKDFNNEADTPDNFQSRRPNTSFCFLDIRSPGLGDTAMYLCATGIPGRIYNEQFFGPGTRLTVL.

This clonotype was observed many times. The chain uses TRBV5-1 and TRBJ2-5, with TRBD2 matching over 9 bases. The CDR3 runs 17 residues. The germline CDR1 and CDR2 sequences are SGHRS and YFSETQ. With 6 bases clipped from V and 1 base from J, the junction kept 13 bases outside the gene matches. The DNA of the CDR3 is TGCGCCAGCACCCCCCAGGCTAGCGGGATTCTCCAAGAGACCCAGTACTTC. This gives the protein CASTPQASGILQETQYF.

This clonotype has a count of ten or more. The chain combines TRBV15 with TRBJ2-5; D not certain. CDR1 and CDR2 (germline): LNHNV, YYDKDF (reference sequence). This CDR3 has 13 residues. Trimming left V 1 base short and J 1 base short, with 4 bases between. CDR3 DNA sequence: TGTGCCACCAGCAGAGTCAGCCAAGAGACCCAGTACTTC. Amino acids: CATSRVSQETQYF.

This clonotype has at least ten counts. V and J are TRBV7-9 and TRBJ2-7, with D possibly TRBD1 on 6 matching bases. Trimming left V 7 bases short and J 2 bases short, with 18 bases between. Germline CDR1 reads SEHNR; CDR2 reads FQNEAQ (reference sequence). The CDR3 has 15 amino acids. CDR3 sequence reads: CASTQDQGSTYEQYF. The DNA for the CDR3 is TGTGCCAGCACCCAAGACCAGGGGAGCACCTACGAGCAGTACTTC.

There are many counts of this clonotype. The genes are TRBV21-1 and TRBJ2-1. TRBV21-1 has pseudogene status. The CDR3 runs to 15 residues. The CDR3 is CASSHRRSRDDEQFF. CDR3 nucleotides: TGTGCCAGCAGCCACCGGCGTTCAAGGGATGATGAGCAGTTCTTC.

J is TRBJ2-3 and V is TRBV5-4, with D possibly TRBD2 on 6 matching bases. The CDR3 loop spans 13 amino acids. V was cut by 6 bases and J by 3 bases, with 11 bases left in between. Germline values: CDR1 SGHNT, CDR2 YYREEE (reference sequence). The CDR3 is CASKAGWTDTQYF. For the CDR3, the DNA is TGTGCCAGCAAGGCGGGGTGGACAGATACGCAGTATTTT.

The sample holds many counts of this clonotype. The chain uses TRBV15 and TRBJ2-7, with 10 positions matching TRBD2. The J segment lost 3 bases and the V segment lost 1 base, leaving 12 bases of the junction unmatched. CDR3 size: 18 residues. The germline V gene encodes CDR1 LNHNV and CDR2 YYDKDF (reference sequence). The CDR3 DNA follows: TGTGCCACCAGCAGAGCCCAGGGTTCTAGCGGGAGAAACTACGAGCAGTACTTC. Encoded protein: CATSRAQGSSGRNYEQYF. The variable domain in full, completed from reference TRBV15 and TRBJ2-7, reads DAMVIQNPRYQVTQFGKPVTLSCSQTLNHNVMYWYQQKSSQAPKLLFHYYDKDFNNEADTPDNFQSRRPNTSFCFLDIRSPGLGDTAMYLCATSRAQGSSGRNYEQYFGPGTRLTVT.

This clonotype was counted at least ten times. J is TRBJ1-2 and V is TRBV30, with a tentative D call TRBD1 (6 bases). Trimming removed 5 bases at V and 7 bases at J, with 8 bases between. The CDR3 totals 10 residues. CDR1 is GTSNPN, CDR2 SVGIG, per germline (reference sequence). CDR3 sequence reads: CAWAQGGYTF. In DNA, the CDR3 is TGTGCCTGGGCACAGGGTGGCTACACCTTC.

This clonotype was counted ten times or more. The chain has TRBV15 and TRBJ2-3; D is possibly TRBD1 (5 bases). The germline V and J ends were trimmed by 5 bases and 4 bases, with 16 bases remaining between them. The CDR3 is 15 amino acids. Germline CDR1 is LNHNV and CDR2 is YYDKDF (reference sequence). The CDR3 spells CATSDGAFRADTQYF. The CDR3 DNA is TGTGCCACCAGCGATGGGGCTTTTCGAGCAGATACGCAGTATTTT.

In its sample, this clonotype was seen many times. The chain joins TRBV6-5 to TRBJ2-1; 10 nucleotides agree with TRBD1. Per germline, CDR1 MNHEY and CDR2 SVGAGI. J lost 2 bases, V lost 4 bases, and 5 bases had no gene match. This CDR3 comprises 16 residues. The CDR3 DNA reads TGTGCCAGCAGTTCCGGGACAGGGGCCCCCTACAATGAGCAGTTCTTC. Translation: CASSSGTGAPYNEQFF.

This clonotype was observed many times. This chain joins TRBV4-3 and TRBJ1-4; no clear D. Germline V gene data show CDR1 as LGHNA and CDR2 as YSLEER. V gave up 0 bases and J gave up 6 bases, with 11 bases separating them. CDR3 length: 15 amino acids. In nucleotides, the CDR3 is TGCGCCAGCAGCCAAGAAAGGAATTGGGATGAAAAACTGTTTTTT. Translation: CASSQERNWDEKLFF.

Ten or more counts support this clonotype. The chain links TRBV7-8 to TRBJ2-7; D may be TRBD2 (7 bases). Trimming stripped 5 bases from V and 0 bases from J, with 14 bases between. Germline V gene lookup returns CDR1 SGHVS and CDR2 FQNEAQ. This CDR3 comprises 15 residues. The CDR3 loop reads CASSTGGYYSYEQYF. The CDR3 DNA follows: TGTGCCAGCAGCACGGGGGGCTACTACTCCTACGAGCAGTACTTC.

The sample holds many counts of this clonotype. The chain uses TRBV29-1 and TRBJ2-7, with 9 bases aligning to TRBD1. This CDR3 has 16 amino acids. Losses at the gene ends were 6 bases for V and 0 bases for J; bases not matched to a gene: 12. Germline CDR1 SQVTM, CDR2 ANQGSEA. The CDR3 loop is CSVTGTGTVHSYEQYF. DNA for the CDR3: TGCAGCGTAACCGGGACAGGGACTGTACACTCCTACGAGCAGTACTTC.

This clonotype was counted at least ten times. The rearrangement links TRBV19 to TRBJ1-1; unclear D gene. V lost 3 bases and J lost 1, with 15 bases in between. This CDR3 comprises 16 residues. Germline-derived CDR1 and CDR2 are LNHDA and SQIVND (reference sequence). This chain's CDR3 is CASSIKWEGPNTEAFF. For the CDR3, the DNA is TGTGCCAGTAGTATTAAGTGGGAAGGACCGAACACTGAAGCTTTCTTT.